The present T cell receptor (beta chain) was sequenced within a study of CD8 T cells in ankylosing spondylitis. General observations from the study: One TCR beta motif, made up of under ten highly homologous variants, appeared characteristic of ankylosing spondylitis blood. Before this, some motif variants had been reported in reactive arthritis synovial fluid and blood. Disease-associated clones were reportedly significantly overrepresented in matched ankylosing spondylitis synovial fluid.

On this clonotype itself: Its target is unknown.

TCRdb reprocessed the 5' RACE reads via MiXCR and lists one record per CDR3 protein. The sample carries approximately 550,000 distinct CDR3 sequences, 12% recorded once. Sample: blood, either unsorted or a sorted T cell fraction (not recorded which). The source is a male donor with ankylosing spondylitis.

The CDR3 loop reads CASSAEAKGNQPQHF. The CDR3 DNA reads TGTGCCAGCAGTGCGGAGGCCAAGGGCAATCAGCCCCAGCATTTT. V gene TRBV2 combines with J gene TRBJ1-5; D gene unclear. The CDR3 length is 15 residues. V lost 4 bases to trimming and J lost 2 bases, with 12 bases between them. Germline CDR1 reads SNHLY; CDR2 reads FYNNEI.